The 6 T cell receptor beta chains below were found in one sample sequenced in a study of blood T cell repertoires in COVID-19. The method was immunoSEQ multiplex PCR; TCRdb's version includes in-frame clones alone and lacks a portion of them. The data hold some 27,000 clones, with 87% observed a single time. The sample comprised peripheral blood. The receptors derive from a human donor in a cohort sampled during active COVID-19.

V and J are TRBV6-5 and TRBJ2-3; possibly TRBD1 for D (6 bases). This CDR3 has 15 residues. Germline V lookup: CDR1 MNHEY, CDR2 SVGAGI. Trimming left V 2 bases short and J 1 base short, with 10 bases between. In DNA, the CDR3 is TGTGCCAGCAGTTACGAAGGGGGACGCACAGATACGCAGTATTTT. Translated, it gives CASSYEGGRTDTQYF.

Only one count was recorded for this clone. This chain connects TRBV11-2 to TRBJ2-7; 9 positions match TRBD2. V trimming: 3 bases; J trimming: 5 bases; junction bases outside the gene matches: 5. The V gene's germline CDR1 is SGHAT and CDR2 FQNNGV. The CDR3 is made up of 14 amino acids. The CDR3 reads CASSFTAGGDEQYF. The CDR3 DNA reads as TGTGCCAGCAGCTTTACAGCGGGAGGTGACGAGCAGTACTTC. Full variable domain (missing parts from reference TRBV11-2 and TRBJ2-7): EAGVAQSPRYKIIEKRQSVAFWCNPISGHATLYWYQQILGQGPKLLIQFQNNGVVDDSQLPKDRFSAERLKGVDSTLKIQPAKLEDSAVYLCASSFTAGGDEQYFGPGTRLTVT.

The V and J genes are TRBV4-2 and TRBJ2-1; 13 positions match TRBD2. Per germline, CDR1 LGHNA and CDR2 YNFKEQ. J gave up 13 bases and V 0 bases, and 3 bases lay outside the gene matches. This CDR3 has 14 amino acids. CDR3 DNA sequence: TGTGCCAGCAGCCAAGAGGGACTAGCGGGATTTCAGTTCTTC. As protein: CASSQEGLAGFQFF.

J is TRBJ1-5 and V is TRBV6-4; TRBD1 is a possible D gene (6 bases). The CDR3 has 13 amino acids. Trimming left V 3 bases short and J 7 bases short, with 10 bases between. Germline V CDR1 and CDR2: MRHNA, SNTAGT. CDR3 bases: TGTGCCAGCAGTGAACAGGGTGACCAGCCCCAGCATTTT. Its protein product is CASSEQGDQPQHF.

V gene TRBV11-2 combines with J gene TRBJ2-7, with D maybe TRBD1 (5 bases). The CDR3 is 16 amino acids. Germline V gene lookup returns CDR1 SGHAT and CDR2 FQNNGV. V gave up 5 bases and J gave up 4 bases, with 21 bases separating them. The CDR3, as DNA: TGTGCCAGCAGCCGAAACGCGGCAGGGCTCTGGTACGAGCAGTACTTC. It yields the protein CASSRNAAGLWYEQYF.

As DNA, the CDR3 is TGTGCCAGCAGTTTCGACAGATACGAGCAGTACTTC. Its translation: CASSFDRYEQYF. The rearrangement uses TRBV28 and TRBJ2-7; tentative D call: TRBD1 (5 bases). This CDR3 has 12 residues. V gave up 3 bases and J gave up 4 bases, with 7 bases separating them. The germline CDR1 and CDR2 sequences are MDHEN and SYDVKM.